One TCR beta chain is described in this entry. Based on frequency, this clonotype is considered medium-sized (0.01 to 0.1%); no count was recorded. Its binding antigen is unknown. The sample comes from a study of T cell clusters in autoimmune cytopenias (dated by TCRdb to the late 2010s). With respect to the entire study: A median TRB sequencing depth of roughly 52,000 reads per sample was reached, and a median of roughly 2,300 distinct TRB clonotypes per sample was obtained. Alongside healthy, CLL and autoimmune hepatitis controls, autoimmune cytopenia patients had their peripheral blood TRB and IGH repertoires sequenced at active disease and again during treatment follow-up. The goal of the study was to find out whether patients with autoimmune cytopenia have a disease-specific immune repertoire signature that could be used as a blood-based biomarker. Study-level results and caveats: The T cell clusters were defined only in silico, and the functional role of the clusters still needed to be validated experimentally. In the comparison of secondary cytopenia with CLL, no cluster-lack signature showed up, apparently because the dominant lymphoma-associated repertoire masked the signature. TRB repertoire shifts, with less even repertoires in secondary cytopenia and CLL, mostly reflected lymphoma bias rather than autoimmunity. Healthy donors showed approximately 3-fold more exclusive TRB clusters than active autoimmune hepatitis patients, consistent with an autoimmunity-wide signature. GLIPH results suggested that primary autoimmune cytopenia patients were missing physiological T cell clusters, with 50 to 55 clusters found only in healthy donors compared with approximately 15 found only in patients.

For each sample, TRB amplification used about 0.25 ug of peripheral blood genomic DNA, equal to roughly 38,000 genome equivalents. From its cysteine to its phenylalanine, the CDR3 spans 16 amino acids. Only the protein is on record. CDR1 and CDR2 were assigned from the germline V gene (reference sequence) as SGHNT and YYREEE. Multiplex PCR with a touch-down protocol amplified TRB rearrangements, with the TRB-A and TRB-B primer pools combined in a single tube. Illumina adapters and sample indices were attached to the amplicons through two consecutive PCR reactions using Phusion HS II polymerase. After gel purification with the NucleoSpin Gel and PCR Clean-up kit, the amplicons were quantified by Qubit and checked for quality on an Agilent 2100 Bioanalyzer. Sequencing of the libraries was done on an Illumina MiSeq with 600-cycle, single-indexed, paired-end runs. On the study's bioinformatics: Alignment and assembly of TRB reads were performed with MiXCR version 2.1.12 and the default MiXCR reference library. Each unique CDR3 nucleotide sequence defined a clone, and only productive sequences with at least two reads were analysed. Alpha-parameterized diversity profiles (alpha 0 to 5), including the Shannon (alpha 1) and Simpson (alpha 2) indices, were computed with an R script to assess repertoire diversity. Combinatorial TRB VJ usage was computed with the tcR package and compared between cohorts by principal component analysis with ade4. TCRbeta CDR3s were clustered with GLIPH on cohort pairs matched by age and read depth, and cluster frequencies were compared by Wilcoxon test. The reads went through TCRdb reprocessing, and each CDR3 protein sequence gets one entry with no DNA. The V and J calls reflect TCRdb's pipeline rather than the authors' work. The sample has about 9,500 distinct CDR3 sequences on record. The top ten clonotypes cover about a tenth of the sample.

The origin of this receptor is a human donor with an autoimmune cytopenia or autoimmune hepatitis (not recorded which). Rearrangement joined TRBV5-4 to TRBJ2-3; TCRdb lists TRBD2, though no DNA is available to test this call. Sequencing was done on a sample of peripheral blood. CDR3 reads: CASSPSTSGRTDTQYF.